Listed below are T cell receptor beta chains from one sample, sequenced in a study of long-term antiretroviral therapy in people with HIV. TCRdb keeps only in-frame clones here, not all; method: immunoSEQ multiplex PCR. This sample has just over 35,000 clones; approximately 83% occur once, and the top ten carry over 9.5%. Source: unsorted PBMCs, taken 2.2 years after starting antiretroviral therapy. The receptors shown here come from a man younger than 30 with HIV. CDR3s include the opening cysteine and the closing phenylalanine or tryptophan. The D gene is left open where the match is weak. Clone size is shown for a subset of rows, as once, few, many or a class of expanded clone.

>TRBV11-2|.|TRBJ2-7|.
TGTGCCAGCAGCTTAGATCACTACGAGCAGTACTTC
CASSLDHYEQYF
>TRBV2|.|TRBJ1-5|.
TGTGCCAGCAGTCCAGACAGTGGATATCAGCCCCAGCATTTT
CASSPDSGYQPQHF
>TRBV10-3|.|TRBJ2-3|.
TGTGCCATCAGTGAGTCGACAGTGGTTGGCACAGATACGCAGTATTTT
CAISESTVVGTDTQYF
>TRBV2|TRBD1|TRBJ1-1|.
TGTGCCAGCAGCAGGACAGGGCCGAACACTGAAGCTTTCTTT
CASSRTGPNTEAFF
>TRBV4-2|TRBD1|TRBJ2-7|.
TGTGCCAGCAGCCAAGATGTCGGGACAGGGACCTACGAGCAGTACTTC
CASSQDVGTGTYEQYF
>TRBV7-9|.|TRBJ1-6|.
TGTGCCAGCAGCCCCCCCGGCAGGGGCCATTCACCCCTCCACTTT
CASSPPGRGHSPLHF
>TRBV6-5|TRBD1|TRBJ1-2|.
TGTGCCAGCAGTAGGGACAGACTTTATGGCTACACCTTC
CASSRDRLYGYTF
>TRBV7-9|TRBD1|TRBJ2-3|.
TGTGCCAGCAGAGAGGGGGCGATGAGCACAGATACGCAGTATTTT
CASREGAMSTDTQYF
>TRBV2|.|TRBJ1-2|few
TGTGCCAGCAGTGACGGAATGACAGGAGGGGATGGCTACACCTTC
CASSDGMTGGDGYTF
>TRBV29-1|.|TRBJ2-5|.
TGCAGCTTAAGGAGATCGGGGGAGACCCAGTACTTC
CSLRRSGETQYF
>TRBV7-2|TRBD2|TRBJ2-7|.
TGTGCCAGCAGCCTAGGACGGGACACCCGGACTAGCAGATACGAGCAGTACTTC
CASSLGRDTRTSRYEQYF
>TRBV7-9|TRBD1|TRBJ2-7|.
TGTGCCAGCAGCTACCGGGACAGGGGGCAGGACGAGCAGTACTTC
CASSYRDRGQDEQYF
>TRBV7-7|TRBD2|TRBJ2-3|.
TGTGCTAGCAGCCCCGGGGCGGGAGCGAAAGATACGCAGTATTTT
CASSPGAGAKDTQYF
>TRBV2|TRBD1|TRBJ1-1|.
TGTGCCAGCAGCGCGGACAGGGGATACACTGAAGCTTTCTTT
CASSADRGYTEAFF
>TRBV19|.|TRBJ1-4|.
TGTGCCAGTAGCCAACAGAGCAATGAAAAACTGTTTTTT
CASSQQSNEKLFF
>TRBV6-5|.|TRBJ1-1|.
TGTGCCAGCAGTGAATCCGGGGTAAGGACTGAAGCTTTCTTT
CASSESGVRTEAFF
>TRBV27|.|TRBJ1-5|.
TGTGCCAGCAGGCGACAGGGCAATCAGCCCCAGCATTTT
CASRRQGNQPQHF
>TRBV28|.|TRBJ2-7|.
TGTGCCAGCAGCCCGGACAGCATCCCCTATGGCGCCTACGAGCAGTACTTC
CASSPDSIPYGAYEQYF
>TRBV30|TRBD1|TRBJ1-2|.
TGTGCCTGGACTGGACAGGGAGGAGGCTACACCTTC
CAWTGQGGGYTF
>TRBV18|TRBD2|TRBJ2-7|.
TGTGCCAGCTCCCTCGGACTAGCGGGGGCCTACGAGCAGTACTTC
CASSLGLAGAYEQYF
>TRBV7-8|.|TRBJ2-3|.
TGTGCCAGCAGCCAAAGGGACCGCACAGATACGCAGTATTTT
CASSQRDRTDTQYF
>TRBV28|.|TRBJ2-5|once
TGTGCCACCACTTTATTTGGGACTGGACCTAGCTGGGGCGAGAAAGAGACCCAGTACTTC
CATTLFGTGPSWGEKETQYF
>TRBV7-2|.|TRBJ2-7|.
TGTGCCAGCAGCTTAGCTTCAGGGCCCAACGAGCAGTACTTC
CASSLASGPNEQYF
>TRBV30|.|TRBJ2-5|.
TGTGCCTGGAGTGTATCAGGGCCCGCGACCCAGTACTTC
CAWSVSGPATQYF
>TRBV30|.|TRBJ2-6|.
TGTGCCTGGAGTGTATGGTCACCTGTAGGTGCCAACGTCCTGACTTTC
CAWSVWSPVGANVLTF